A single sample is the source of the 17 T cell receptor beta chains below, sequenced in a study of Graves' ophthalmopathy and Graves' hyperthyroidism. TCR beta CDR3 amplification used RNA transcripts. The first round was an RT-PCR with HTBI primers, and the second round was a multiplex PCR. TCRdb re-called the multiplex PCR reads through MiXCR, storing one row per CDR3 protein. The sample has about 39,000 distinct CDR3 sequences; approximately 46% are singletons. The sample comprised peripheral blood. These receptors all come from an adult woman with stable Graves' hyperthyroidism.

This clonotype was detected ten times or more. The rearrangement joins TRBV27 to TRBJ1-2; D is ambiguous. The CDR3 loop spans 14 amino acids. Trimming removed 0 bases at V and 2 bases at J, with 7 bases between. Germline V gene lookup returns CDR1 MNHEY and CDR2 SMNVEV (reference sequence). The chain's CDR3 is CASSLSRVNYGYTF. The CDR3 DNA reads as TGTGCCAGCAGTTTATCCCGGGTAAACTATGGCTACACCTTC.

This clonotype appeared many times. The V gene is TRBV29-1, the J gene TRBJ1-2; weak D call: TRBD1 (5 bases). V was pared by 4 bases and J by 2 bases, with 14 bases between. CDR3 length: 14 residues. Germline V gives CDR1 SQVTM, CDR2 ANQGSEA. CDR3 DNA: TGCAGCGTTGGAGCCGGGGCGCAGAACTATGGCTACACCTTC. Amino acid sequence: CSVGAGAQNYGYTF.

This clonotype was seen repeatedly, ten times or more. The gene calls are TRBV4-1 and TRBJ1-5, with 7 bases aligning to TRBD1. Germline lookup yields CDR1 MGHRA and CDR2 YSYEKL. This CDR3 region has 16 residues. The junction had 7 bases not matched to a gene; V was cut back by 4 bases and J by 1 base. The CDR3 DNA reads TGCGCCAGCAGCCTCGAAGGGGGCAGGAGCAATCAGCCCCAGCATTTT. Protein: CASSLEGGRSNQPQHF.

The sample holds many counts of this clonotype. The chain joins TRBV24-1 to TRBJ2-3; 13 nucleotides line up with TRBD2. After removal of 6 bases from V and 5 bases from J, the junction contained 13 bases not matched to a gene. Germline CDR1 reads KGHDR; CDR2 reads SFDVKD. This CDR3 spans 18 amino acids. CDR3 in amino acids: CATSLGPGLAGAVDTQYF. In nucleotides, the CDR3 is TGTGCCACCAGTCTAGGGCCAGGACTAGCGGGAGCGGTAGATACGCAGTATTTT.

This clonotype was recorded many times. The chain is built from TRBV7-3 and TRBJ1-5, with TRBD1 identical over 7 bases. The CDR3 is 18 residues long. Germline V gene data show CDR1 as SGHTA and CDR2 as FQGTGA. J lost 1 base, V lost 3 bases, and 12 bases had no gene match. The CDR3 here is CASSFSDTGVLSNQPQHF. CDR3 nucleotide sequence: TGTGCCAGCAGCTTCTCCGACACAGGGGTCCTAAGCAATCAGCCCCAGCATTTT. Full variable domain (outside the CDR3, taken from reference TRBV7-3 and TRBJ1-5): GAGVSQTPSNKVTEKGKYVELRCDPISGHTALYWYRQSLGQGPEFLIYFQGTGAADDSGLPNDRFFAVRPEGSVSTLKIQRTERGDSAVYLCASSFSDTGVLSNQPQHFGDGTRLSIL.

In this sample, this clonotype turned up a few times. The genes are TRBV7-9 and TRBJ1-2; 8 bases align to TRBD1. The CDR3 spans 15 residues. The J segment lost 2 bases and the V segment lost 3 bases, leaving 5 bases of the junction unmatched. Germline V gives CDR1 SEHNR, CDR2 FQNEAQ (reference sequence). The CDR3 region is CASSFGQGGNYGYTF. DNA for the CDR3: TGTGCCAGCAGCTTCGGACAGGGCGGGAACTATGGCTACACCTTC. The full variable domain, its missing parts supplied by reference TRBV7-9 and TRBJ1-2, is DTGVSQNPRHKITKRGQNVTFRCDPISEHNRLYWYRQTLGQGPEFLTYFQNEAQLEKSRLLSDRFSAERPKGSFSTLEIQRTEQGDSAMYLCASSFGQGGNYGYTFGSGTRLTVV.

This rearrangement joins TRBV29-1 to TRBJ2-7; 10 bases fit TRBD2. Germline assignment: CDR1 SQVTM and CDR2 ANQGSEA. The CDR3 consists of 13 residues. The J segment lost 5 bases and the V segment lost 6 bases, leaving 7 bases of the junction unmatched. The CDR3 region has the DNA TGCAGCGTCCGACCGGGACTAGCGAACGAGCAGTACTTC. It codes for CSVRPGLANEQYF.

The genes are TRBV7-3 and TRBJ2-7, with 8 positions matching TRBD1. Germline V CDR1 and CDR2: SGHTA, FQGTGA. V shed 6 bases and J 5 bases; nucleotides not matched to a gene: 9. This CDR3 comprises 14 residues. The CDR3 spells CASSSDRGPHEQYF. As DNA, the CDR3 is TGTGCCAGCAGTTCCGACAGGGGTCCACACGAGCAGTACTTC.

Worth noting for this clonotype: Relative to the germline gene, one junction end is altered; a read error may explain this. This rearrangement joins TRBV6-9 to TRBJ1-1; TRBD1 matches at 9 bases. Germline CDR1 is MNHGY and CDR2 is SVAAGI. The CDR3 totals 16 residues. CDR3: CASSEWGTGSHTEAFF. For the CDR3, the DNA is TGTGCTAGCAGTGAATGGGGGACAGGGAGCCACACTGAAGCTTTCTTT.

This clonotype was seen a single time. The rearrangement links TRBV29-1 to TRBJ1-1; 10 bases map to TRBD1. The CDR3 extends over 14 amino acids. The V gene's germline CDR1 is SQVTM and CDR2 ANQGSEA. The junction had 9 bases not matched to a gene; V was cut back by 7 bases and J by 4 bases. The CDR3 sequence: CSAQTGGRSTEAFF. Written as DNA, the CDR3 is TGCAGCGCTCAGACAGGGGGCAGGAGCACTGAAGCTTTCTTT.

This clonotype was found many times. The rearrangement joins TRBV6-6 to TRBJ1-1; D gene ambiguous. CDR3 length: 15 residues. Trimming removed 4 bases from V and 5 bases from J, with 17 bases in between. CDR1 is MNHNY, CDR2 SVGAGI, per germline (reference sequence). CDR3 sequence: CASSFPCLWETEAFF. The DNA for the CDR3 is TGTGCCAGCAGTTTCCCCTGTCTATGGGAAACTGAAGCTTTCTTT.

In regard to this clonotype: Compared with germline, one end of the junction differs, possibly owing to a read error. The chain carries TRBV5-1 and TRBJ2-5; 15 bases match TRBD2. Per germline, CDR1 SGHRS and CDR2 YFSETQ. The CDR3 sequence is 16 residues long. The CDR3: CASSSGLAGGVETQYF. The CDR3 DNA follows: TGTGCCAGCAGCTCCGGACTAGCGGGAGGGGTAGAGACCCAGTACTTC. The full variable domain, rest sourced from reference TRBV5-1 and TRBJ2-5, is KAGVTQTPRYLIKTRGQQVTLSCSPISGHRSVSWYQQTPGQGLQFLFEYFSETQRNKGNFPGRFSGRQFSNSRSEMNVSTLELGDSALYLCASSSGLAGGVETQYFGPGTRLLVL.

This clonotype was counted a single time. An end of the junction does not agree with germline; a read error may underlie this. This chain uses TRBV12-5 with TRBJ1-4; TRBD1 matches 12 bases. The CDR3 consists of 13 residues. The germline CDR1 and CDR2 sequences are LGHNT and FRNRAP. CDR3 amino acids: CASNPGQGAKNCF. The DNA of the CDR3 is TGTGCCAGCAATCCGGGACAGGGGGCGAAAAACTGTTTT.

The sample holds many counts of this clonotype. The chain is built from TRBV2 and TRBJ1-1, with a possible D match to TRBD1 (5 bases). Germline V gene data show CDR1 as SNHLY and CDR2 as FYNNEI. The CDR3 sequence is 14 residues long. The V and J ends lost 5 bases and 1 base respectively, with 11 bases between them. The CDR3 protein is CASSLDKPNTEAFF. Written as DNA, the CDR3 is TGTGCCAGCAGTTTGGACAAACCGAACACTGAAGCTTTCTTT.

Comment on this clonotype: This CDR3 fails to terminate in the conserved phenylalanine or tryptophan, so it likely reflects a read error. The chain joins TRBV6-5 to TRBJ2-7; D remains unclear. The CDR3 spans 14 residues. The germline gives CDR1 MNHEY, CDR2 SVGAGI. The DNA for the CDR3 is TGTGCCGGCAGTTACTCGGTCCGTATTTACGAGCAGTACCTC. Residues: CAGSYSVRIYEQYL.

The V and J genes are TRBV25-1 and TRBJ1-2; TRBD1 aligns across 12 bases. Germline V CDR1 and CDR2: MGHDK, SYGVNS. The CDR3 runs 16 residues. After removal of 1 base from V and 8 bases from J, the junction contained 8 bases not matched to a gene. The CDR3 DNA follows: TGTGCCAGCAGTGAATTTGGGACAGGGGGCGCGGCAGGCTACACCTTC. It translates to CASSEFGTGGAAGYTF.

In this sample, this clonotype turned up many times. The V gene is TRBV14, the J gene TRBJ1-2, with D perhaps TRBD1 (5 bases). Germline V gene lookup returns CDR1 SGHDN and CDR2 FVKESK. This CDR3 contains 14 residues. Trimming took off 1 base at V and 4 bases at J, with 10 bases between the two ends. The CDR3, as DNA: TGTGCCAGCAGCCAAGGCGGGACCATCTATGGCTACACCTTC. It is translated as CASSQGGTIYGYTF.